Below, 24 T cell receptor beta chains from the same sample are listed, as sequenced in a study of blood T cell repertoires in COVID-19. TCRdb's table, derived via immunoSEQ multiplex PCR, lists solely in-frame clones and lacks some. The data contain roughly 190,000 clones, roughly nine tenths of them singletons. The sample was peripheral blood. Source of these receptors: a man aged 25-40 years with acute or convalescent COVID-19.

The chain combines TRBV6-5 with TRBJ2-7, with 13 bases identical to TRBD2. CDR1 and CDR2 from the germline V gene are MNHEY and SVGAGI. The CDR3 runs to 15 residues. J was trimmed by 5 bases and V by 6 bases; bases with no gene match: 7. Written as DNA, the CDR3 is TGTGCCAGCAGCACCAGGACTAGCGGGAGCGACGAGCAGTACTTC. Translated: CASSTRTSGSDEQYF.

This chain uses TRBV18 with TRBJ2-3; D may be TRBD2 (5 bases). The CDR3 has 15 residues. Trimming stripped 2 bases from V and 2 bases from J, with 11 bases between. Germline lookup yields CDR1 KGHSH and CDR2 LQKENI. CDR3 in amino acids: CASSPAAGHTDTQYF. For the CDR3, the DNA is TGTGCCAGCTCACCAGCGGCGGGTCACACAGATACGCAGTATTTT.

The gene calls are TRBV27 and TRBJ2-1; 8 positions match TRBD1. Trimming cost V 2 bases and J 0 bases; bases outside gene matches: 9. Germline V gene sequence: CDR1 MNHEY, CDR2 SMNVEV (reference sequence). The CDR3 loop spans 18 amino acids. The CDR3 DNA reads TGTGCCAGCAGTTTAGAACAGGGGGGCTCGAGCTCCTACAATGAGCAGTTCTTC. It specifies CASSLEQGGSSSYNEQFF.

The CDR3 DNA follows: TGTGCCAGCATCCCCTCGGGGTCCTATGGCTACACCTTC. This sequence encodes CASIPSGSYGYTF. This chain joins TRBV6-5 and TRBJ1-2, with D unresolved. This CDR3 has 13 amino acids. Germline CDR1 reads MNHEY; CDR2 reads SVGAGI. The V gene lost 7 bases and the J gene lost 4 bases, with 13 bases spanning the gap.

The rearrangement links TRBV9 to TRBJ2-7, with D possibly being TRBD2 (6 bases). V lost 4 bases to trimming and J lost 6 bases, with 20 bases between them. The CDR3 runs to 15 residues. Germline V lookup: CDR1 SGDLS, CDR2 YYNGEE. DNA of the CDR3: TGTGCCAGCAGCCCACGGACGGACGGGAGTGGCGAGCAGTACTTC. Its protein product is CASSPRTDGSGEQYF. The full variable domain, in which reference TRBV9 and TRBJ2-7 provide the parts outside the CDR3, is DSGVTQTPKHLITATGQRVTLRCSPRSGDLSVYWYQQSLDQGLQFLIQYYNGEERAKGNILERFSAQQFPDLHSELNLSSLELGDSALYFCASSPRTDGSGEQYFGPGTRLTVT.

The chain employs TRBV21-1 and TRBJ2-7; the table assigns TRBD2, which was not confirmed against the DNA. TRBV21-1 is listed as a pseudogene. This CDR3 region has 14 residues. CDR3 coding DNA: TGTGCCAGCAGCAAACATGAGGTATCTGGCGAGCAGTACTTC. Translating it yields CASSKHEVSGEQYF.

This chain links TRBV2 with TRBJ2-4; D not certain. The germline CDR1 and CDR2 sequences are SNHLY and FYNNEI. The V end was cut by 4 bases, the J end by 3 bases, with 10 bases between. The CDR3 runs to 14 residues. For the CDR3, the DNA is TGTGCCAGCAGTGCCCTAGAAGTCAAAAACATTCAGTACTTC. Its translation: CASSALEVKNIQYF.

The chain carries TRBV7-2 and TRBJ2-2; D possibly corresponds to TRBD1 (5 bases). The CDR3 sequence is 12 residues long. Trimming removed 7 bases at V and 3 bases at J, with 6 bases between. CDR1 is SGHTA, CDR2 FQGNSA, per germline. CDR3 DNA: TGTGCCAGCAAAGGGGACACCGGGGAGCTGTTTTTT. Translation: CASKGDTGELFF. Drawing the rest from reference TRBV7-2 and TRBJ2-2, the complete variable domain is GAGVSQSPSNKVTEKGKDVELRCDPISGHTALYWYRQSLGQGLEFLIYFQGNSAPDKSGLPSDRFSAERTGGSVSTLTIQRTQQEDSAVYLCASKGDTGELFFGEGSRLTVL.

This chain joins TRBV3-1 (or the pseudogene TRBV3-2) and TRBJ2-5; D is unclear. Trimming cost V 3 bases and J 0 bases, with 5 bases left between them. Germline values: CDR1 LGHDT, CDR2 YNNKEL (reference sequence). CDR3 length: 13 amino acids. The CDR3 nucleotides read TGTGCCAGCAGCCACCTATACCAAGAGACCCAGTACTTC. As protein: CASSHLYQETQYF.

This chain connects TRBV16 to TRBJ1-5; tentative D call: TRBD1 (5 bases). CDR3 length equals 18 residues. Germline CDR1 reads KGHSY; CDR2 reads FQNENV. The V gene lost 4 bases and the J gene lost 0 bases, with 19 bases spanning the gap. Here the CDR3 reads CASSPGSLGADSNQPQHF. The CDR3, as DNA: TGTGCCAGCAGCCCTGGATCCCTTGGGGCGGATAGCAATCAGCCCCAGCATTTT. Drawing the rest from reference TRBV16 and TRBJ1-5, the complete variable domain is GEEVAQTPKHLVRGEGQKAKLYCAPIKGHSYVFWYQQVLKNEFKFLISFQNENVFDETGMPKERFSAKCLPNSPCSLEIQATKLEDSAVYFCASSPGSLGADSNQPQHFGDGTRLSIL.

This clone has a handful of counts. The gene calls are TRBV9 and TRBJ1-4; 9 nucleotides match TRBD1. This CDR3 is built from 14 residues. CDR1 SGDLS and CDR2 YYNGEE come from the germline V gene. The ends lost 4 bases at V and 6 bases at J; junction bases unmatched: 4. DNA for the CDR3: TGTGCCAGCAGCATGGGACAGGGACATGAAAAACTGTTTTTT. It translates to CASSMGQGHEKLFF.

J is TRBJ1-6 and V is TRBV30; D is ambiguous. Between the trimmed V and J ends, which lost 0 bases and 7 bases, there was a span of 7 bases. The CDR3 extends over 13 amino acids. In germline, CDR1 is GTSNPN, CDR2 SVGIG (reference sequence). The CDR3 bases are TGTGCCTGGAGTGTATACGGGAATTCACCCCTCCACTTT. The encoded protein is CAWSVYGNSPLHF.

The chain is built from TRBV27 and TRBJ2-7; 8 bases align to TRBD2. Per the germline V gene, CDR1 is MNHEY and CDR2 is SMNVEV (reference sequence). CDR3 length equals 15 residues. V lost 7 bases to trimming and J lost 3 bases; unmatched junction nucleotides: 11. CDR3 sequence reads: CASKISGGRVYEQYF. CDR3 in DNA: TGTGCCAGCAAAATTTCGGGGGGGCGGGTCTACGAGCAGTACTTC.

The chain employs TRBV12-3 or TRBV12-4 and TRBJ1-5; tentative D call: TRBD1 (6 bases). CDR3 length: 13 amino acids. V was cut by 3 bases and J by 4 bases, with 7 bases left in between. The CDR3 spells CASSFDRNQPQHF. The CDR3 DNA reads as TGTGCCAGCAGTTTCGACAGGAATCAGCCCCAGCATTTT.

This clone was observed once. The chain employs TRBV7-2 and TRBJ1-2; the D is unclear. The germline V and J ends were trimmed by 5 bases and 4 bases, with 11 bases remaining between them. The CDR3 has 13 residues. Germline V gene lookup returns CDR1 SGHTA and CDR2 FQGNSA. CDR3 nucleotides: TGTGCCAGCAGCCCGCGGGCCCCCTATGGCTACACCTTC. Its protein product is CASSPRAPYGYTF.

This chain connects TRBV27 to TRBJ2-3; TRBD2 is a possible D gene (7 bases). Germline V CDR1 and CDR2: MNHEY, SMNVEV (reference sequence). The CDR3 has 13 amino acids. Trimming stripped 6 bases from V and 1 base from J, with 8 bases between. The DNA for the CDR3 is TGTGCCAGCAGGGGGGGGCGCACAGATACGCAGTATTTT. Its protein is CASRGGRTDTQYF.

The chain uses TRBV4-1 and TRBJ1-1, with D perhaps TRBD1 (5 bases). V shed 4 bases and J shed 1 base, with 13 bases lying between them. The length of the CDR3 is 15 residues. Germline loops: CDR1 MGHRA, CDR2 YSYEKL. DNA of the CDR3: TGCGCCAGCAGCCCCCCTGGCAGGGCGAACACTGAAGCTTTCTTT. Translated: CASSPPGRANTEAFF.

The J gene is TRBJ1-2, the V gene TRBV30; no reliable D call. The CDR3 spans 15 residues. The germline V gene has CDR1 GTSNPN and CDR2 SVGIG (reference sequence). The V end lost 5 bases, the J end lost 2 bases, and 18 bases lay between the germline ends. For the CDR3, the DNA is TGTGCCTGGTCGAAATTTCCAGGTGGGAACTATGGCTACACCTTC. This encodes CAWSKFPGGNYGYTF.

This chain joins TRBV28 and TRBJ1-2; 11 positions match TRBD1. The junction had 16 bases not matched to a gene; V was cut back by 5 bases and J by 8 bases. This CDR3 has 17 amino acids. Germline V gene lookup returns CDR1 MDHEN and CDR2 SYDVKM. CDR3 DNA sequence: TGTGCCAGCAGTCCGACCGGGACAGGGGGGGAATTGGTGGGCTACACCTTC. Translation: CASSPTGTGGELVGYTF.

The chain carries TRBV5-5 and TRBJ1-1; no clear D. Per germline, CDR1 SGHKS and CDR2 YYEKEE (reference sequence). Trimming removed 1 base from V and 0 bases from J, with 7 bases in between. The CDR3 runs to 14 residues. The CDR3 here is CASSLRLLNTEAFF. CDR3 coding DNA: TGTGCCAGCAGCTTGAGACTCTTGAACACTGAAGCTTTCTTT.

The chain is built from TRBV10-3 and TRBJ1-2, with 7 positions matching TRBD1. This CDR3 contains 12 residues. The germline gives CDR1 ENHRY, CDR2 SYGVKD. After removal of 4 bases from V and 4 bases from J, the junction contained 0 bases not matched to a gene. The CDR3 loop is CAISGDSYGYTF. The CDR3 DNA follows: TGTGCCATCAGTGGGGACAGCTATGGCTACACCTTC.

The V call is TRBV2, the J call TRBJ2-7; no clear D. Germline CDR1 SNHLY, CDR2 FYNNEI. The CDR3 totals 14 residues. With 3 bases removed from V and 4 bases from J, the gap between germline ends came to 13 bases. The CDR3 DNA is TGTGCCAGCAGTGAGTCGGCAGGTGTTTACGAGCAGTACTTC. Translation: CASSESAGVYEQYF.

The chain recombines TRBV27 with TRBJ2-7; possible D gene TRBD2, 6 bases. This CDR3 spans 15 amino acids. With 10 bases removed from V and 1 base from J, the gap between germline ends came to 20 bases. CDR1 MNHEY and CDR2 SMNVEV come from the germline V gene (reference sequence). The CDR3 bases are TGTGCCACCTTACCCGCGGGACGGCCTTCCTACGAGCAGTACTTC. It encodes CATLPAGRPSYEQYF.

This CDR3 reads CASSLVRTVNEKLFF. The CDR3 DNA is TGTGCCAGCAGCTTGGTTAGGACAGTCAATGAAAAACTGTTTTTT. J is TRBJ1-4 and V is TRBV7-3; possible D gene TRBD1, 6 bases. The CDR3 spans 15 residues. Trimming took off 3 bases at V and 5 bases at J, with 13 bases between the two ends. Per germline, CDR1 SGHTA and CDR2 FQGTGA.